This is a list of T cell receptor beta chains from one sample in a study of T cells after yellow fever vaccination. TCRdb re-called the 5' RACE reads through MiXCR, storing one row per CDR3 protein. The table has roughly 500,000 distinct CDR3 sequences, around 21% seen once. The material sequenced was PBMCs, taken 15 days after the yellow fever booster vaccination. Receptors originate from a man under 40 who received the YFV17D yellow fever vaccine. Both conserved end residues are part of each CDR3. D genes are given only for firm matches. Clone size is not always given. Where it is, it says once, few, many or a class for expanded clones.

CDR3nt: TGCAGGGGGACTAGCGGCGCAACGATATACAATGAGCAGTTCTTC; CDR3aa: CRGTSGATIYNEQFF; d_gene: TRBD2; j_gene: TRBJ2-1; abundance: few; v_gene: TRBV20-1; len: 15
CDR3nt: TGCGCCAGCAGCCAAGATGAGTCCGGGGGGCGTCAGCCCCAGCATTTT; CDR3aa: CASSQDESGGRQPQHF; d_gene: NA; j_gene: TRBJ1-5; abundance: NA; v_gene: TRBV4-1; len: 16
CDR3nt: TGCGCCAGCAGCTTGGCCGGAGGACTAGCGGGAGGAACCCCCTACAATGAGCAGTTCTTC; CDR3aa: CASSLAGGLAGGTPYNEQFF; d_gene: TRBD2; j_gene: TRBJ2-1; abundance: NA; v_gene: TRBV5-1; len: 20
CDR3nt: TGCGCCAGCAGCGAACGGGGTGGAACCTACGAGCAGTACTTC; CDR3aa: CASSERGGTYEQYF; d_gene: NA; j_gene: TRBJ2-7; abundance: few; v_gene: TRBV5-1; len: 14
CDR3nt: TGCAGTGCCACCGGACAGAATAGCAATCAGCCCCAGCATTTT; CDR3aa: CSATGQNSNQPQHF; d_gene: NA; j_gene: TRBJ1-5; abundance: NA; v_gene: TRBV20-1; len: 14
CDR3nt: TGTGCCAGCAGCCAAGGGAGCGGTGGCGCTTTCTTT; CDR3aa: CASSQGSGGAFF; d_gene: NA; j_gene: TRBJ1-1; abundance: few; v_gene: TRBV12-3/TRBV12-4; len: 12
CDR3nt: TGTGCCACAGGGTGGCGTAATGAGCAGTTCTTC; CDR3aa: CATGWRNEQFF; d_gene: NA; j_gene: TRBJ2-1; abundance: NA; v_gene: TRBV5-4; len: 11
CDR3nt: TGTGCCAGCAGTGCGACTAGCGGGAGTGTCGATGAGCAGTTCTTC; CDR3aa: CASSATSGSVDEQFF; d_gene: TRBD2; j_gene: TRBJ2-1; abundance: NA; v_gene: TRBV12-3/TRBV12-4; len: 15
CDR3nt: TGTGCCAGCAGCTTAGGTGGGACTAGCGGGACGGAGACCCAGTACTTC; CDR3aa: CASSLGGTSGTETQYF; d_gene: TRBD2; j_gene: TRBJ2-5; abundance: NA; v_gene: TRBV7-2; len: 16
CDR3nt: TGTGCCAGCAGCGCTTCTAGCGGGAGAGTTGAGCAGTTCTTC; CDR3aa: CASSASSGRVEQFF; d_gene: TRBD2; j_gene: TRBJ2-1; abundance: NA; v_gene: TRBV7-2; len: 14
CDR3nt: TGTGCCAGCAGCCACCTTTCGAATCCTAGCGGGAGAGCGGTTGAGCAGTTCTTC; CDR3aa: CASSHLSNPSGRAVEQFF; d_gene: TRBD2; j_gene: TRBJ2-1; abundance: NA; v_gene: TRBV7-8; len: 18
CDR3nt: TGCGCCAGCAGCTTGTATGGGGAGAACACTGAAGCTTTCTTT; CDR3aa: CASSLYGENTEAFF; d_gene: NA; j_gene: TRBJ1-1; abundance: few; v_gene: TRBV5-1; len: 14
CDR3nt: TGTGCCAGCAGTGAAGCCCACTCTGGGAACTATGGCTACACCTTC; CDR3aa: CASSEAHSGNYGYTF; d_gene: NA; j_gene: TRBJ1-2; abundance: NA; v_gene: TRBV2; len: 15
CDR3nt: TGTGCCAGCAGTTTACTCAGCGACCGCTACGAGCAGTACTTC; CDR3aa: CASSLLSDRYEQYF; d_gene: NA; j_gene: TRBJ2-7; abundance: many; v_gene: TRBV12-3/TRBV12-4; len: 14
CDR3nt: TGTGCCAGCAGCGTATTGGGGCAGGAGCAGTTCTTC; CDR3aa: CASSVLGQEQFF; d_gene: NA; j_gene: TRBJ2-1; abundance: few; v_gene: TRBV9; len: 12
CDR3nt: TGTGCCAGCAGTCCTCCGGGACTAGCGGGAACCTACGAGCAGTACTTC; CDR3aa: CASSPPGLAGTYEQYF; d_gene: TRBD2; j_gene: TRBJ2-7; abundance: many; v_gene: TRBV28; len: 16
CDR3nt: TGTGCCAGCAGCTTGTCTTTTGGAGAATCATACTATGGCTACACCTTC; CDR3aa: CASSLSFGESYYGYTF; d_gene: NA; j_gene: TRBJ1-2; abundance: few; v_gene: TRBV7-2; len: 16
CDR3nt: TGTGCCAGCAGACCGGGACTAGCGGTACTCGAGCAGTACTTC; CDR3aa: CASRPGLAVLEQYF; d_gene: TRBD2; j_gene: TRBJ2-7; abundance: NA; v_gene: TRBV12-3/TRBV12-4; len: 14
CDR3nt: TGTGCCAGTCGTACGCCGGGACAGGGGAACAATGAGCAGTTCTTC; CDR3aa: CASRTPGQGNNEQFF; d_gene: TRBD1; j_gene: TRBJ2-1; abundance: NA; v_gene: TRBV19; len: 15
CDR3nt: TGCGCCAGTACTAGCGCCGGAACCGGGGAGCTGTTTTTT; CDR3aa: CASTSAGTGELFF; d_gene: TRBD2; j_gene: TRBJ2-2; abundance: NA; v_gene: TRBV5-1; len: 13
CDR3nt: TGTGCCAGCAGCCCCCTTGGGACATTGGCCGGGGAGCTGTTTTTT; CDR3aa: CASSPLGTLAGELFF; d_gene: NA; j_gene: TRBJ2-2; abundance: NA; v_gene: TRBV7-3; len: 15
CDR3nt: TGCGCCAGCAGCTTGGCAGGGACCGAGCAGTACTTC; CDR3aa: CASSLAGTEQYF; d_gene: NA; j_gene: TRBJ2-7; abundance: NA; v_gene: TRBV5-1; len: 12
CDR3nt: TGTGCCACCAGTGATCTCCGTGGGACCCAGTACTTC; CDR3aa: CATSDLRGTQYF; d_gene: NA; j_gene: TRBJ2-5; abundance: many; v_gene: TRBV24-1; len: 12
CDR3nt: TGTGCCAGCAGTTTCCGTCCGACTAGCGGACCCTCCGGGGATACGCAGTATTTT; CDR3aa: CASSFRPTSGPSGDTQYF; d_gene: TRBD2; j_gene: TRBJ2-3; abundance: NA; v_gene: TRBV28; len: 18
CDR3nt: TGTGCCACCAGCATCCCCTCGGGACAGCGTTACAATGAGCAGTTCTTC; CDR3aa: CATSIPSGQRYNEQFF; d_gene: TRBD1; j_gene: TRBJ2-1; abundance: NA; v_gene: TRBV15; len: 16
CDR3nt: TGTGCCAGCAGTTTACGGGGAGACACCGGGGAGCTGTTTTTT; CDR3aa: CASSLRGDTGELFF; d_gene: NA; j_gene: TRBJ2-2; abundance: many; v_gene: TRBV12-3/TRBV12-4; len: 14
CDR3nt: TGCAGTGCCTTCTCCTTTAGCGGGCTGACCTACGAGCAGTACTTC; CDR3aa: CSAFSFSGLTYEQYF; d_gene: TRBD2; j_gene: TRBJ2-7; abundance: NA; v_gene: TRBV20-1; len: 15
CDR3nt: TGCGCCAGCAGCTTGGAGACAGGGAGTAATTCACCCCTCCACTTT; CDR3aa: CASSLETGSNSPLHF; d_gene: TRBD1; j_gene: TRBJ1-6; abundance: few; v_gene: TRBV5-1; len: 15
CDR3nt: TGTGCCAGCAGCCGCCCGTCGGGGGCCCTCGTAATATACTTC; CDR3aa: CASSRPSGALVIYF; d_gene: NA; j_gene: TRBJ2-4; abundance: NA; v_gene: TRBV28; len: 14
CDR3nt: TGTGCCAGCAGCTTAGAACTTTTAAGCTCCTACAATGAGCAGTTCTTC; CDR3aa: CASSLELLSSYNEQFF; d_gene: NA; j_gene: TRBJ2-1; abundance: few; v_gene: TRBV7-9; len: 16
CDR3nt: TGTGCCAGCAGCGCGGGACAGGGTGGAGGGCAGTACTTC; CDR3aa: CASSAGQGGGQYF; d_gene: TRBD1; j_gene: TRBJ2-7; abundance: NA; v_gene: TRBV7-2; len: 13
CDR3nt: TGTGCCAGCAGCCTGGACGGACGACAAACTGAAGCTTTCTTT; CDR3aa: CASSLDGRQTEAFF; d_gene: NA; j_gene: TRBJ1-1; abundance: NA; v_gene: TRBV11-2; len: 14
CDR3nt: TGTGCCAGCATAGGGGGAGTTTCCTACAATGAGCAGTTCTTC; CDR3aa: CASIGGVSYNEQFF; d_gene: NA; j_gene: TRBJ2-1; abundance: few; v_gene: TRBV6-1; len: 14
CDR3nt: TGTGCCAGCAGCCGGGACAGGTTTCAATTATACAATGAGCAGTTCTTC; CDR3aa: CASSRDRFQLYNEQFF; d_gene: TRBD1; j_gene: TRBJ2-1; abundance: NA; v_gene: TRBV7-8; len: 16
CDR3nt: TGTGCCACCAGCTCCCAGGGAGTATACGAGCAGTACTTC; CDR3aa: CATSSQGVYEQYF; d_gene: NA; j_gene: TRBJ2-7; abundance: few; v_gene: TRBV15; len: 13
CDR3nt: TGTGCCAGCTTGACAGGGCCGCGTAACACCGGGGAGCTGTTTTTT; CDR3aa: CASLTGPRNTGELFF; d_gene: TRBD1; j_gene: TRBJ2-2; abundance: many; v_gene: TRBV6-2/TRBV6-3; len: 15
CDR3nt: TGTGCCAGTTCCCGGGACAGTTACTACGAGCAGTACTTC; CDR3aa: CASSRDSYYEQYF; d_gene: TRBD1; j_gene: TRBJ2-7; abundance: NA; v_gene: TRBV19; len: 13
CDR3nt: TGTGCCAGCAGTTTAGACGGGGCCACGTATTCACCCCTCCACTTT; CDR3aa: CASSLDGATYSPLHF; d_gene: NA; j_gene: TRBJ1-6; abundance: NA; v_gene: TRBV28; len: 15
CDR3nt: TGTGCCAGCAGTTTTGGGACTAGCGGGAGGACATGGCAGTTCTTC; CDR3aa: CASSFGTSGRTWQFF; d_gene: TRBD2; j_gene: TRBJ2-1; abundance: NA; v_gene: TRBV28; len: 15
CDR3nt: TGCGCCAGCAGCTTGGTTGGACAGGGAGGATATGGCTACACCTTC; CDR3aa: CASSLVGQGGYGYTF; d_gene: TRBD1; j_gene: TRBJ1-2; abundance: few; v_gene: TRBV5-1; len: 15
CDR3nt: TGTGCCACCTTTCCGGGACAGGGATACAATGAGCAGTTCTTC; CDR3aa: CATFPGQGYNEQFF; d_gene: TRBD1; j_gene: TRBJ2-1; abundance: NA; v_gene: TRBV24-1; len: 14
CDR3nt: TGCGCCAGTTCGGTGGCGGGAGGGCCCAGCTACGAGCAGTACTTC; CDR3aa: CASSVAGGPSYEQYF; d_gene: TRBD2; j_gene: TRBJ2-7; abundance: NA; v_gene: TRBV5-1; len: 15
CDR3nt: TGTGCCAGCTCAGGACCGAACTACGAGCAGTACTTC; CDR3aa: CASSGPNYEQYF; d_gene: NA; j_gene: TRBJ2-7; abundance: NA; v_gene: TRBV18; len: 12